The 17 T cell receptor beta chains given below trace back to one sample, sequenced in a study of CD8+ T cells in alopecia areata. Extracted from the samples, RNA was reverse transcribed into cDNA to serve as the sequencing template. Here immunoSEQ multiplex PCR was the method, and the copy in TCRdb shows in-frame clones only, minus some. The sample holds about 180,000 clones; roughly 60% are singletons and the top ten take more than 1.5%. The sequences come from CD4+ T cells sorted from blood, collected at week 0. Every receptor here comes from a human donor with alopecia areata.

The chain employs TRBV5-1 and TRBJ2-5; 9 bases line up with TRBD2. V lost 2 bases, J lost 2 bases, and 4 bases stayed unmatched. The CDR3 is 15 residues long. Germline V gene data show CDR1 as SGHRS and CDR2 as YFSETQ. CDR3 bases: TGCGCCAGCAGCTTTCGCGGGGGGGATCAAGAGACCCAGTACTTC. Protein: CASSFRGGDQETQYF. The whole variable domain, filled in from reference TRBV5-1 and TRBJ2-5, reads KAGVTQTPRYLIKTRGQQVTLSCSPISGHRSVSWYQQTPGQGLQFLFEYFSETQRNKGNFPGRFSGRQFSNSRSEMNVSTLELGDSALYLCASSFRGGDQETQYFGPGTRLLVL.

The rearrangement uses TRBV25-1 and TRBJ2-1, with 14 nucleotides matching TRBD2. J lost 12 bases, V lost 3 bases, and 7 bases had no gene match. Per the germline V gene, CDR1 is MGHDK and CDR2 is SYGVNS. This CDR3 has 15 amino acids. The CDR3 DNA reads as TGTGCCAGCAGTGACCCGGGACTAGCGGGGGTAGGGCAGTTCTTC. This sequence encodes CASSDPGLAGVGQFF.

This CDR3 is CSVVLVDTQYF. The CDR3 DNA reads TGCAGCGTTGTGTTAGTAGATACGCAGTATTTT. The V gene is TRBV29-1, the J gene TRBJ2-3, with D unresolved. Trimming took off 4 bases at V and 5 bases at J, with 7 bases between the two ends. This CDR3 has 11 residues. In germline, CDR1 is SQVTM, CDR2 ANQGSEA.

The sample holds a few counts of this clone. V usage is TRBV7-2 and J usage is TRBJ1-4; 7 bases agree with TRBD1. Germline V gene lookup returns CDR1 SGHTA and CDR2 FQGNSA. Trimming removed 2 bases from V and 7 bases from J; junction bases left unmatched: 4. The CDR3 extends over 14 amino acids. CDR3: CASSLRGRGEKLFF. CDR3 bases: TGTGCCAGCAGCTTAAGGGGGCGCGGTGAAAAACTGTTTTTT. Full variable domain (missing parts from reference TRBV7-2 and TRBJ1-4): GAGVSQSPSNKVTEKGKDVELRCDPISGHTALYWYRQSLGQGLEFLIYFQGNSAPDKSGLPSDRFSAERTGGSVSTLTIQRTQQEDSAVYLCASSLRGRGEKLFFGSGTQLSVL.

This clone appeared a few times. The chain has TRBV9 and TRBJ1-2, with a possible D match to TRBD1 (5 bases). The CDR3 runs 15 residues. Germline CDR1 is SGDLS and CDR2 is YYNGEE. The germline V and J ends were trimmed by 3 bases and 1 base, with 13 bases remaining between them. The CDR3 is CASSASGRNNYGYTF. The CDR3 nucleotides read TGTGCCAGCAGCGCCTCGGGACGCAATAACTATGGCTACACCTTC.

V is TRBV29-1 and J is TRBJ2-7; the match to TRBD1 covers 9 bases. The CDR3 is 14 residues long. V shed 4 bases and J 3 bases; nucleotides not matched to a gene: 7. Germline-derived CDR1 and CDR2 are SQVTM and ANQGSEA. DNA for the CDR3: TGCAGCGTTGCCCTAGGACAGGGGAACTACGAGCAGTACTTC. This translates into CSVALGQGNYEQYF.

The chain couples TRBV5-1 to TRBJ1-2; 10 nucleotides align to TRBD1. Unmatched junction bases numbered 7, after V lost 4 bases and J lost 7 bases. The CDR3 sequence is 14 residues long. Germline CDR1 is SGHRS and CDR2 is YFSETQ. The CDR3 DNA reads TGCGCCAGCAGCCCAGGGGGACAGGGGAGTGGCTACACCTTC. Encoded protein: CASSPGGQGSGYTF.

This chain joins TRBV14 and TRBJ2-2; no definite D call. The V and J ends lost 4 bases and 0 bases respectively, with 9 bases between them. This CDR3 region has 15 residues. Germline CDR1 is SGHDN and CDR2 is FVKESK. CDR3 residues: CASSPDPTNTGELFF. The CDR3 DNA follows: TGTGCCAGCAGCCCAGACCCCACGAACACCGGGGAGCTGTTTTTT.

This chain links TRBV7-9 with TRBJ1-2; D uncertain. The CDR3 extends over 14 amino acids. Looked up from germline, CDR1 is SEHNR and CDR2 is FQNEAQ (reference sequence). V dropped 0 bases and J dropped 7 bases, with 12 bases sitting between them. CDR3 coding DNA: TGTGCCAGCAGCTTAGCGGGTGACACAAGTGGCTACACCTTC. Translation gives CASSLAGDTSGYTF.

The rearrangement uses TRBV18 and TRBJ2-7; D is possibly TRBD1 (6 bases). The CDR3 is made up of 16 amino acids. Trimming removed 6 bases at V and 0 bases at J, with 18 bases between. Germline V gene sequence: CDR1 KGHSH, CDR2 LQKENI. The CDR3 here is CASSSGTPNLSYEQYF. In DNA, the CDR3 is TGTGCCAGCTCGTCCGGGACACCAAACCTCTCCTACGAGCAGTACTTC.

The V call is TRBV7-2, the J call TRBJ2-3; D ambiguous. Looked up from germline, CDR1 is SGHTA and CDR2 is FQGNSA. V lost 1 base and J lost 7, with 9 bases in between. This CDR3 has 13 residues. The CDR3 region has the DNA TGTGCCAGCAGCTTAGAGATAGCAAATACGCAGTATTTT. As protein: CASSLEIANTQYF.

This chain links TRBV7-3 with TRBJ2-5, with D perhaps being TRBD1 or TRBD2 (5 bases each). V was pared by 4 bases and J by 5 bases, with 11 bases between. CDR1 is SGHTA, CDR2 FQGTGA, per germline. The CDR3 consists of 13 residues. CDR3 amino acids: CASSSGRAETQYF. DNA of the CDR3: TGTGCCAGCAGCTCGGGACGGGCGGAGACCCAGTACTTC.

The chain is built from TRBV10-3 and TRBJ2-1, with 9 bases identical to TRBD2. The V gene's germline CDR1 is ENHRY and CDR2 SYGVKD. V shed 4 bases and J 4 bases; nucleotides not matched to a gene: 2. The CDR3 is 14 amino acids. CDR3 nucleotides: TGTGCCATCAGTGCCAGCGGGGGGTACAATGAGCAGTTCTTC. This gives the protein CAISASGGYNEQFF.

The chain recombines TRBV5-6 with TRBJ1-1; 9 nucleotides agree with TRBD1. In germline, CDR1 is SGHDT, CDR2 YYEEEE. Germline trimming cut 0 bases from V and 3 bases from J; bases unmatched to any gene: 6. There are 16 residues in the CDR3. This chain's CDR3 is CASSLGTGAKDTEAFF. The DNA for the CDR3 is TGTGCCAGCAGCTTGGGGACAGGGGCGAAGGACACTGAAGCTTTCTTT.

The chain links TRBV2 to TRBJ1-2; TRBD1 is a possible D gene (6 bases). The germline V and J ends were trimmed by 7 bases and 2 bases, with 8 bases remaining between them. Germline V gene sequence: CDR1 SNHLY, CDR2 FYNNEI. The CDR3 sequence is 12 residues long. The CDR3 sequence is CASTDSNYGYTF. The DNA for the CDR3 is TGTGCCAGCACGGACAGCAACTATGGCTACACCTTC.

This rearrangement joins TRBV29-1 to TRBJ2-2; no reliable D call. The CDR3 is 14 residues long. Germline V gene data show CDR1 as SQVTM and CDR2 as ANQGSEA. With 6 bases removed from V and 0 bases from J, the gap between germline ends came to 11 bases. The CDR3 DNA reads TGCAGCGTGCTACTTGGAACGAACACCGGGGAGCTGTTTTTT. This translates into CSVLLGTNTGELFF.

There are a few counts of this clone. This chain connects TRBV10-3 to TRBJ2-3, with TRBD2 identical over 13 bases. Germline CDR1 ENHRY, CDR2 SYGVKD. V gave up 6 bases and J gave up 6 bases; unmatched junction bases: 9. The CDR3 length is 16 residues. For the CDR3, the DNA is TGTGCCATCAGCCCGGGACTAGCGGGACCCCAGGATACGCAGTATTTT. Encoded protein: CAISPGLAGPQDTQYF.